The T cell receptor beta chain described here comes from a study of blood T cell repertoires in COVID-19. Across the study: The samples span acute and convalescent COVID-19 from the United States, Italy and Spain. PBMCs, B-cell-depleted T cells, or T cells were the source of the cDNA or gDNA that made up the material.

Original data processing: Amplification from reference gene primers served as the basis for estimated nucleated cell counts. Data came from immunoSEQ multiplex PCR; TCRdb stores just in-frame clones and leaves some out. V, J and clone size are those of that table, while D and trimming were read from the DNA. The table has approximately 170,000 clones, under 90% seen once; the top ten hold roughly a tenth. This clone was seen a handful of times. The CDR3 has 15 residues. Looked up from germline, CDR1 is SGHNT and CDR2 is YYREEE (reference sequence). V was pared by 4 bases and J by 4 bases, with 7 bases of the junction left unmatched.

This chain uses TRBV5-4 with TRBJ1-1, with TRBD1 matching 10 bases. The clonotype comes from an elderly woman with active or convalescent COVID-19. Sequences were obtained from peripheral blood. The CDR3 protein is CASSMTGGRITEAFF. CDR3 nucleotides: TGTGCCAGCAGCATGACAGGGGGCCGGATCACTGAAGCTTTCTTT. Together with reference TRBV5-4 and TRBJ1-1, the CDR3 gives the full variable domain: ETGVTQSPTHLIKTRGQQVTLRCSSQSGHNTVSWYQQALGQGPQFIFQYYREEENGRGNFPPRFSGLQFPNYSSELNVNALELDDSALYLCASSMTGGRITEAFFGQGTRLTVV.